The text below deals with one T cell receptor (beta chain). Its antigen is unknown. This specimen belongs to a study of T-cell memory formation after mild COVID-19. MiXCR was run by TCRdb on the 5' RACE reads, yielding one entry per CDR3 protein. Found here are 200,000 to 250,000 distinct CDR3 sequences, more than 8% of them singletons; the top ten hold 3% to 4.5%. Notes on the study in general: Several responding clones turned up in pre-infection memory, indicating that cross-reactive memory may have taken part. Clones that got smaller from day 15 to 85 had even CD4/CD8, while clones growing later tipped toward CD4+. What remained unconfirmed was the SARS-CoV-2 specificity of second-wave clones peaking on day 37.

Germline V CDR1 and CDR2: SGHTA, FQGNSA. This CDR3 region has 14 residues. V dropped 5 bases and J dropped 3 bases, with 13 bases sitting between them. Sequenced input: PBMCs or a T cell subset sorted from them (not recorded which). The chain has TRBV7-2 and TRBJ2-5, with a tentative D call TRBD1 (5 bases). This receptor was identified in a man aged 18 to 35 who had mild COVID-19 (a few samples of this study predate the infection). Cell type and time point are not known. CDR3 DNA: TGTGCCAGCAGCACCCGACAGTACGAAGAGACCCAGTACTTC. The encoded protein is CASSTRQYEETQYF.